This T cell receptor (beta chain) was found in a study of blood T cell repertoires in COVID-19. Profiling relied on immunoSEQ multiplex PCR, and the TCRdb table lists in-frame clones only, not all of them. The sample yields about 140,000 clones, about 85% seen once. V was clipped by 7 bases and J by 1 base, with 15 bases between them. Germline V gene sequence: CDR1 SNHLY, CDR2 FYNNEI. This CDR3 region has 15 residues. The sequencing input was peripheral blood. The source of this sequence is a human donor with COVID-19, enrolled during active disease. The donor label of this sample is uncertain. This chain links TRBV2 with TRBJ2-3, with no clear D. The CDR3 DNA reads as TGTGCCAGCACCGCTGAGTCGGTGGGCACAGATACGCAGTATTTT. It is translated as CASTAESVGTDTQYF.